In its sample, the clone carrying this T cell receptor (beta chain) was seen once. The V gene end was trimmed by 5 bases and the J gene end by 5 bases; junction bases not matched to a gene: 2. Germline V CDR1 and CDR2: KGHSH, LQKENI. The CDR3 runs 13 residues. Original analysis: Quantification of nucleated cells was approximated via reference gene primer amplification. Profiled with immunoSEQ multiplex PCR; TCRdb holds only in-frame clones, not every one. V and J calls and clone size are copied from that table; D and trimming were computed from the DNA. The sample yields around 190,000 clones, approximately 83% seen once. This sample stems from a study of blood T cell repertoires in COVID-19. At the level of the study: Acute-phase and convalescent COVID-19 samples originated in the United States, Italy and Spain. From T cells, B-cell-depleted T cells, or PBMCs came the material, which was cDNA or gDNA.

The origin of this receptor is a man aged 50 to 60 with active or convalescent COVID-19. The material sequenced was peripheral blood. The chain recombines TRBV18 with TRBJ1-4, with 7 nucleotides matching TRBD1. The CDR3 nucleotides are TGTGCCAGCTCATCGACAGGGAATGAAAAACTGTTTTTT. Encoded protein: CASSSTGNEKLFF.